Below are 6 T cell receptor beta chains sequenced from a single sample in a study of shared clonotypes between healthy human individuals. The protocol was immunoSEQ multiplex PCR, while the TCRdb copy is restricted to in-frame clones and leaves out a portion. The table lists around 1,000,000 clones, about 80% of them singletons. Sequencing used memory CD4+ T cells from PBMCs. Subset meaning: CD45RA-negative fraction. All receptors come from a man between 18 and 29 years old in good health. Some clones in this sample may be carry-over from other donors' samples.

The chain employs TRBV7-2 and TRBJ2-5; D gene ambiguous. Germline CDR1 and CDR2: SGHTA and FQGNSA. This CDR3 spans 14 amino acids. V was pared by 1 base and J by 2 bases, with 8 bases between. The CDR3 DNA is TGTGCCAGCAGCTTAGGGGCGTCGCAAGAGACCCAGTACTTC. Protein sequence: CASSLGASQETQYF.

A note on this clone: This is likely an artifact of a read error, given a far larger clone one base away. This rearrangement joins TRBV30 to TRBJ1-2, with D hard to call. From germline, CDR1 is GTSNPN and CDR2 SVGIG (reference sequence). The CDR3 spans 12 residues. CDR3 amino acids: CSWTMDGGGYTF. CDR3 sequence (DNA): TGTTCCTGGACCATGGACGGCGGAGGCTACACCTTC.

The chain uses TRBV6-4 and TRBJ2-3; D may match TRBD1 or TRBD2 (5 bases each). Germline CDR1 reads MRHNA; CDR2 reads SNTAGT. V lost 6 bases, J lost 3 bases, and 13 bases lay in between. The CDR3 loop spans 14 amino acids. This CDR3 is CASSRDPLTDTQYF. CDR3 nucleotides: TGTGCCAGCAGCCGGGACCCACTAACAGATACGCAGTATTTT.

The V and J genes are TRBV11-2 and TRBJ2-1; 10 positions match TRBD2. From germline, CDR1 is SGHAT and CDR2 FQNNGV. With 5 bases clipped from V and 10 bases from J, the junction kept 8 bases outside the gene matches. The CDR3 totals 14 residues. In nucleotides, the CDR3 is TGTGCCAGCAGCCGGCTAGCGGGAGTGGGGGAGCAGTTCTTC. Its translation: CASSRLAGVGEQFF.

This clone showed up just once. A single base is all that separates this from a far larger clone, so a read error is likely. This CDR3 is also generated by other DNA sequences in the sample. DNA of the CDR3: TGTGCCAGCAGGTCAGGGACGGACACCGGGGAGTTGTTTTTT. Protein product: CASRSGTDTGELFF. The chain couples TRBV10-3 to TRBJ2-2; D may be TRBD1 or TRBD2 (5 bases each). Germline lookup yields CDR1 ENHRY and CDR2 SYGVKD. The CDR3 runs 14 residues.

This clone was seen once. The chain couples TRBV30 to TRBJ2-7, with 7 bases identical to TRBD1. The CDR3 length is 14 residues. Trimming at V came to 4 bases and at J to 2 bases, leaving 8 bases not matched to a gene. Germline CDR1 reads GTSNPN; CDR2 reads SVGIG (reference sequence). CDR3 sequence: CAWTRTGQTYEQYF. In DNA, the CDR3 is TGTGCCTGGACCCGGACAGGACAAACCTACGAGCAGTACTTC.